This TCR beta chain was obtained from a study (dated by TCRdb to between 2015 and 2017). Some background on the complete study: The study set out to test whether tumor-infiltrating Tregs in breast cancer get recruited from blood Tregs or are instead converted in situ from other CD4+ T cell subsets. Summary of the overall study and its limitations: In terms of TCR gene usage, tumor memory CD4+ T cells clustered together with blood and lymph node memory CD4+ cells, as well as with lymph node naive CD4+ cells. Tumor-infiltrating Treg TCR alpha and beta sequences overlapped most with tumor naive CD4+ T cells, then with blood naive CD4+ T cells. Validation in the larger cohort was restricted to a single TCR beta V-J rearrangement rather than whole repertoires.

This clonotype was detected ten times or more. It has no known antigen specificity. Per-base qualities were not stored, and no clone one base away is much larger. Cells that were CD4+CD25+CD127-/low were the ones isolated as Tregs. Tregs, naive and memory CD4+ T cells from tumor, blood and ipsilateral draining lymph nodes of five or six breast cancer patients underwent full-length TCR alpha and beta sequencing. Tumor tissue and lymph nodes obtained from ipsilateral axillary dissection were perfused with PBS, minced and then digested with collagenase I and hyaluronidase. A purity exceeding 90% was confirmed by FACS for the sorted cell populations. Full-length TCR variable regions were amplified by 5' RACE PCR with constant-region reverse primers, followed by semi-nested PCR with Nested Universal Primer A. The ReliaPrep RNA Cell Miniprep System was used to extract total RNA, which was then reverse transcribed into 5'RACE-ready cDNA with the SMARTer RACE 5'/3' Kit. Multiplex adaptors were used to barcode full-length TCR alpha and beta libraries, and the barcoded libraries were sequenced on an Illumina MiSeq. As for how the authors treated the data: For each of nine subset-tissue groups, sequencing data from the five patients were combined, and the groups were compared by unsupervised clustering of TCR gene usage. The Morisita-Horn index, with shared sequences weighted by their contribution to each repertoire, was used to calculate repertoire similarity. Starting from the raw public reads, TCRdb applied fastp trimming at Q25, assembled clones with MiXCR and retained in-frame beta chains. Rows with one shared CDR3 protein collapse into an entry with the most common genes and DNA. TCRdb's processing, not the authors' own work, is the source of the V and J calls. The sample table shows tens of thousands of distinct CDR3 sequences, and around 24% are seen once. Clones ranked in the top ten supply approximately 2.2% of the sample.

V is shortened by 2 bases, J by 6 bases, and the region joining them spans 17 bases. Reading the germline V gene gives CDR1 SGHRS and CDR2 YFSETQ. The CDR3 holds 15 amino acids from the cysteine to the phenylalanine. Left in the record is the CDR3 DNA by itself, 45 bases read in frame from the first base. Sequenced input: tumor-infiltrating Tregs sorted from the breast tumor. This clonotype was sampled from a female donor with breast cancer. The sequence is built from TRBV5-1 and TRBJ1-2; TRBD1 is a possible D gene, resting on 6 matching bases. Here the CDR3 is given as CASSLETQGLNGYTF. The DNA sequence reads TGCGCCAGCAGCTTAGAGACTCAGGGGCTTAATGGCTACACCTTC.